This section outlines one T cell receptor (beta chain) sequence together with its context. Its antigen remains unidentified. Repertoires were generated with immunoSEQ multiplex PCR, while TCRdb's copy carries only in-frame clones and drops some. The sample yields roughly 1,500,000 clones, approximately 98.5% seen once. Between the trimmed V and J ends, which lost 1 base and 5 bases, there was a span of 23 bases. The CDR3 length is 18 residues. From germline, CDR1 is MNHEY and CDR2 SMNVEV (reference sequence). Negatively enriched CD4+ T cells were divided by CD45RA into naive and memory. This specimen belongs to a study of shared clonotypes between healthy human individuals. Study conclusions and caveats: Generation of non-shared clonotypes was less probable than generation of clonotypes shared by all four donors.

The sequence was obtained from a man aged 30-40 years in good health. Input material: naive CD4+ T cells sorted from blood. The sample's subset: CD45RA+ positively selected. The chain combines TRBV27 with TRBJ1-1; D remains ambiguous. This chain's CDR3 is CASSLYARATIRRTEAFF. In DNA, the CDR3 is TGTGCCAGCAGTTTATATGCCCGAGCGACGATCCGTCGGACTGAAGCTTTCTTT.